The T cell receptor (beta chain) described here comes from a study of vaccination effects on CD4 cells after COVID-19. Subsequent to 10 days of culture, CD4+ T cells were isolated. The germline V gene has CDR1 LNHNV and CDR2 YYDKDF (reference sequence). V shed 0 bases, J shed 6 bases, and the junction held 9 bases outside the gene matches. The CDR3 length is 19 residues. A remark on this clone: What it binds is unknown.

Data came from immunoSEQ multiplex PCR; TCRdb stores just in-frame clones and leaves some out. This table holds about 30,000 clones, approximately 65% found once. Sequencing was performed on CD4+ T cells from PBMCs cultured without peptide, taken before COVID-19 vaccination. The chain has TRBV15 and TRBJ2-3; 16 bases are shared with TRBD2. This TCR was sampled from a human donor who received a COVID-19 vaccine. The CDR3 DNA reads TGTGCCACCAGCAGAGAAATCGGGACTAGCGGGAGGGGAAGTGATACGCAGTATTTT. It specifies CATSREIGTSGRGSDTQYF.